This T cell receptor beta chain was found in a study of blood T cell repertoires in COVID-19. Germline lookup yields CDR1 MNHEY and CDR2 SVGAGI. The CDR3 loop spans 16 amino acids. Trimming cost V 4 bases and J 1 base; bases outside gene matches: 8. The table came from immunoSEQ multiplex PCR; TCRdb's copy has only in-frame clones and leaves some out. The table shows approximately 330,000 clones, with 87% occurring only once. This TCR was sampled from a man between 25 and 39 years old with COVID-19, enrolled during active disease. The J gene is TRBJ2-3, the V gene TRBV6-5, with 7 bases identical to TRBD2. Sequencing was performed on peripheral blood. The CDR3 reads CASSWGGPIGTDTQYF. The CDR3 bases are TGTGCCAGCAGTTGGGGGGGACCCATTGGCACAGATACGCAGTATTTT.